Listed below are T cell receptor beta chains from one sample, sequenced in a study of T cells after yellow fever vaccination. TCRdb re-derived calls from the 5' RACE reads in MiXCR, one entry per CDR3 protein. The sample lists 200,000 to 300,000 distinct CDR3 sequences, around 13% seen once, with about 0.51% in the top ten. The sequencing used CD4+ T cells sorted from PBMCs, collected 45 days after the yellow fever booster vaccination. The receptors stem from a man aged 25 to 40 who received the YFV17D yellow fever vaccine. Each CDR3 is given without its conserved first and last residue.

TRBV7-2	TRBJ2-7	ASRQSGFTYEQY
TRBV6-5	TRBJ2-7	ASSYSTGPTTYEQY
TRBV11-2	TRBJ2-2	ASSPGLAGTGELF
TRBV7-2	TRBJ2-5	ASSFQGLAETQY
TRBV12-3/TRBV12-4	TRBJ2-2	ASRPGQGAGELF
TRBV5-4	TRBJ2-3	ASSLEGTTDTQY
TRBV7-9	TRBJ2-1	ASSTTSGSTEQF
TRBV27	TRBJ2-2	ASSLGTGDFGELF
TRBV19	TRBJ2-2	ASSIGTFGELF
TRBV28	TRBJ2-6	ASSWPGLPVSGANVLT